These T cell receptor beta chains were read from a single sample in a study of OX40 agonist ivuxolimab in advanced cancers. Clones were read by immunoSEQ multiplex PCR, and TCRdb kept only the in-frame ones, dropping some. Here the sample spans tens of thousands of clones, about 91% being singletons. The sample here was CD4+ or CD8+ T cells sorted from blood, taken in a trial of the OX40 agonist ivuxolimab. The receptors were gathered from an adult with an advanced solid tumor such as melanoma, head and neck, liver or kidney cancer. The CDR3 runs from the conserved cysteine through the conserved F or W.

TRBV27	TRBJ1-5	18	CASSLWGPQGAYVQPQHF
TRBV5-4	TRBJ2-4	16	CASSYATYSSKNIQYF
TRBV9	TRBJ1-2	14	CASSGDDGPYGYTF
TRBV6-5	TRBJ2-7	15	CASSPSFAGYYEQYF
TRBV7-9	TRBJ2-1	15	CASSLVLGAYNEQFF
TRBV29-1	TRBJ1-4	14	CSVEDKDRGQKLFF
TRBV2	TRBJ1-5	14	CASSVTGQNQPQHF
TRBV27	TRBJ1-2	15	CASSLSVADPYGYTF
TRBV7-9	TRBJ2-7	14	CASSLSLAFYEQYF
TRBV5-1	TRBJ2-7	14	CASSSPGQHYEQYF
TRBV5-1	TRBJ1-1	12	CASSSSDAEAFF
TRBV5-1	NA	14	CASSYSGTDYEQYF
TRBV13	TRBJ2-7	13	CASSLARTGTQYF
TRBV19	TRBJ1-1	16	CASSIRPGLLNTEAFF
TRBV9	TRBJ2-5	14	CASSFSGRSKTQYF
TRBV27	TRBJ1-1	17	CASSLYPPAGGVTEAFF
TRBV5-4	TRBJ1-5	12	CASSLPNQPQHF
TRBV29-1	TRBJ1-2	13	CSVETGRDYGYTF
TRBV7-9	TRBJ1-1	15	CASSLVPGRNTEAFF
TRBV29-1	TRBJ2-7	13	CSAEITSGYEQYF
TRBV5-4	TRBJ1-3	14	CASSLGGAGNTIYF
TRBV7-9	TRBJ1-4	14	CASSLWGADEKLFF
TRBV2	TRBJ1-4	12	CASSDWGEKLFF
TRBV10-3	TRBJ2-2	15	CAISEGLTSGGELFF
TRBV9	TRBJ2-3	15	CASSGDLRDPDTQYF
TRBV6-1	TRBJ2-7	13	CASNGRNLYEQYF
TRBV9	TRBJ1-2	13	CASSEWTGEGYTF
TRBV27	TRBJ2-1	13	CASSSGGSGEQFF
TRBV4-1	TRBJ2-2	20	CASSQGSGLPGTGGTGELFF
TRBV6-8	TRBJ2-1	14	CATPGQIGDNEQFF
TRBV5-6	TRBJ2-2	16	CASSFGLAGVTGELFF
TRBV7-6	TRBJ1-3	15	CASSWGQGSGNTIYF
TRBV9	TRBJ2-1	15	CASSVAGLAYNEQFF
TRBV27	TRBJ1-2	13	CASFGQGPSGYTF
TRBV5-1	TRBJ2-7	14	CASSFTGVAYEQYF
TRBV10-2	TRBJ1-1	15	CASSESKGGGTEAFF
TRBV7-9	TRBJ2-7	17	CASSLIAPGKRNYEQYF
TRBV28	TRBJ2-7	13	CASSPTSGYEQYF
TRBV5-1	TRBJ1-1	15	CASSLGRGPGTEAFF
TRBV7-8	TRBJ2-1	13	CASSLDRGNEQFF
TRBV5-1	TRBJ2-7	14	CASSQSHGAYEQYF
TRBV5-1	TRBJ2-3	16	CASSWSGLLGTDTQYF
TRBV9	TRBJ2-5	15	CASSVTGGVSETQYF
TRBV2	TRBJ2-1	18	CASSIYSVLTSSYNEQFF
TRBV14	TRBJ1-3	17	CASSQDWELSRGNTIYF
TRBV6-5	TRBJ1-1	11	CASSDGLYAFF
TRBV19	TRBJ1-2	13	CASSTPSLLGYTF
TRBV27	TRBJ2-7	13	CASSQGRFYEQYF
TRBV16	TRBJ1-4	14	CASSQNRGTEKLFF
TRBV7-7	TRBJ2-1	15	CASSLSANFGDEQFF
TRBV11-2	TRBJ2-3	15	CASSFSTSDTDTQYF